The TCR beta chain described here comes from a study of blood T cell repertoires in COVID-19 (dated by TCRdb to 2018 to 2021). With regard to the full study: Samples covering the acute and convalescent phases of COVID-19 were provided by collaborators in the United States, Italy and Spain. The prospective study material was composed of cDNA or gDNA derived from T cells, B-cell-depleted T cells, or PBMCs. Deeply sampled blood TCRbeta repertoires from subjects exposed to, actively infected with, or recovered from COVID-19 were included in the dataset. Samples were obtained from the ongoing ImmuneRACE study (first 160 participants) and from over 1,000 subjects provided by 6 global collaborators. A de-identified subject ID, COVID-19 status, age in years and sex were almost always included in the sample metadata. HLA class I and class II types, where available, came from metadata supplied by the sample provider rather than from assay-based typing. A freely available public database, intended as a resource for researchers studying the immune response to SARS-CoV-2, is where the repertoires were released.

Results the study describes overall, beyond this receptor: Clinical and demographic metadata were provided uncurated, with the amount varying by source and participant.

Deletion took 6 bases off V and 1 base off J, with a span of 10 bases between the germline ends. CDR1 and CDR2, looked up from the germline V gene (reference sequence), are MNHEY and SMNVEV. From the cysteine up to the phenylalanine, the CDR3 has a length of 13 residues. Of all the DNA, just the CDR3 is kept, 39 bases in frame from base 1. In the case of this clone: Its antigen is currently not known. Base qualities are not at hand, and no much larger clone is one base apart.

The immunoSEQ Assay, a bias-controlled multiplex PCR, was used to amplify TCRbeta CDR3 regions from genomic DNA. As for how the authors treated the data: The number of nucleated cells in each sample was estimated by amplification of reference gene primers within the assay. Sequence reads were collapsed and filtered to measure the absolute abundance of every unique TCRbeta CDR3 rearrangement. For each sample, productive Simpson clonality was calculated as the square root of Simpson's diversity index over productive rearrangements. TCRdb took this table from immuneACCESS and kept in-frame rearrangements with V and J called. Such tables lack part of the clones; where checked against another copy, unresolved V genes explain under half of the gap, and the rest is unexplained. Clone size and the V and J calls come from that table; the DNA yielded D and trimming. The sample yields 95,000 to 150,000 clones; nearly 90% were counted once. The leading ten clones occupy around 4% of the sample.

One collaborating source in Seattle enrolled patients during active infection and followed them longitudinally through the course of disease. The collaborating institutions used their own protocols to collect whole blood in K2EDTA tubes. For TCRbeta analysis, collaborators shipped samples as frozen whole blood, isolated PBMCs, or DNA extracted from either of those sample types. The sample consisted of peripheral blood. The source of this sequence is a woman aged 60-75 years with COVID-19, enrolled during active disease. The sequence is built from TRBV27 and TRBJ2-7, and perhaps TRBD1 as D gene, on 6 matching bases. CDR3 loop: CASSLGQSYEQYF. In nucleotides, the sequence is TGTGCCAGCAGCCTCGGACAGTCCTACGAGCAGTACTTC.